The T cell receptor beta chain under discussion was sequenced for a study of blood T cell repertoires in COVID-19. The germline V and J ends were trimmed by 8 bases and 3 bases, with 13 bases remaining between them. The CDR3 totals 12 residues. CDR1 is SQVTM and CDR2 is ANQGSEA in the germline V gene. Profiling relied on immunoSEQ multiplex PCR, and the TCRdb table lists in-frame clones only, not all of them. Of roughly 330,000 clones listed, 80% to 90% are singletons. The clonotype was recovered from a woman in her forties or fifties with acute or convalescent COVID-19. Sequencing was carried out using peripheral blood. The chain recombines TRBV29-1 with TRBJ1-1; D may be TRBD1 (6 bases). The CDR3: CSYKTGYTEAFF. The CDR3, as DNA: TGCAGCTATAAAACAGGGTACACTGAAGCTTTCTTT.